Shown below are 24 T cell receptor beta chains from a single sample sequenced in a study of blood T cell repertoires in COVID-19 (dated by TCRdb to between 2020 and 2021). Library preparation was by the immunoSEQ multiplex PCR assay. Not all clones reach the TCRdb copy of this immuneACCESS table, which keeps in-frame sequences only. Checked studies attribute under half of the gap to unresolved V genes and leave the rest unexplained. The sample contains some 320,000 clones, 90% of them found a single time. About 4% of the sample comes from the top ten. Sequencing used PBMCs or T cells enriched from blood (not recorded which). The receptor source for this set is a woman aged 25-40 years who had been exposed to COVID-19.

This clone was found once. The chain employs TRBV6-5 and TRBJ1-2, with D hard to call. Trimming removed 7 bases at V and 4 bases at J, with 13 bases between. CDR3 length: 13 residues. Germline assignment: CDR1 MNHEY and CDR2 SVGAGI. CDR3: CASTNSQAYGYTF. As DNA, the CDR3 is TGTGCCAGCACCAATTCCCAGGCCTATGGCTACACCTTC.

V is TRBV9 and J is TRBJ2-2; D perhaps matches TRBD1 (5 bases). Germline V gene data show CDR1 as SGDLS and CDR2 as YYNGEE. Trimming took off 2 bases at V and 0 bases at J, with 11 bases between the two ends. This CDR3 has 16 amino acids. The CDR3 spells CASSVRATPNTGELFF. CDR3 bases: TGTGCCAGCAGCGTCAGGGCCACCCCGAACACCGGGGAGCTGTTTTTT. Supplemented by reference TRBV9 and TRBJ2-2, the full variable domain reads DSGVTQTPKHLITATGQRVTLRCSPRSGDLSVYWYQQSLDQGLQFLIQYYNGEERAKGNILERFSAQQFPDLHSELNLSSLELGDSALYFCASSVRATPNTGELFFGEGSRLTVL.

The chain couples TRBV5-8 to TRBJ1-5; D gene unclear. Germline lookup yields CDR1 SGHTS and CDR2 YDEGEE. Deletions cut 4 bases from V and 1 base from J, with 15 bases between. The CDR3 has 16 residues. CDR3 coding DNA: TGTGCCAGCAGCAAGCGGCTTAGGTCGAGCAATCAGCCCCAGCATTTT. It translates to CASSKRLRSSNQPQHF.

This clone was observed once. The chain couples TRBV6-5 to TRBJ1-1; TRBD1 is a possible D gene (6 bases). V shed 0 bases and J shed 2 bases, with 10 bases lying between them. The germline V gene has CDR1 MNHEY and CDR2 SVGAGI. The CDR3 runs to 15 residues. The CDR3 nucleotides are TGTGCCAGCAGTTACTCACAGGGCGGAAACACTGAAGCTTTCTTT. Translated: CASSYSQGGNTEAFF.

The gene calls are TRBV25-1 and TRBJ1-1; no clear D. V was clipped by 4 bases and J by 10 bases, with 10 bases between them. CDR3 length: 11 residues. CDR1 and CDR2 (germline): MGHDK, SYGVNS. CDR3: CASSVQLRAFF. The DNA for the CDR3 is TGTGCCAGCAGTGTTCAATTGAGAGCTTTCTTT.

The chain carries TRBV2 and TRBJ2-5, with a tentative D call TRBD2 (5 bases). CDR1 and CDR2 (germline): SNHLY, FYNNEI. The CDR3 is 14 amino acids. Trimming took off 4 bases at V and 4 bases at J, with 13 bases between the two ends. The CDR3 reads CASSVSRAIETQYF. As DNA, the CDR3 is TGTGCCAGCAGTGTATCGAGGGCGATAGAGACCCAGTACTTC. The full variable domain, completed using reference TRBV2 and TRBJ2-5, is EPEVTQTPSHQVTQMGQEVILRCVPISNHLYFYWYRQILGQKVEFLVSFYNNEISEKSEIFDDQFSVERPDGSNFTLKIRSTKLEDSAMYFCASSVSRAIETQYFGPGTRLLVL.

The CDR3, as DNA: TGTGCCAGTAGTGGACTAGTGGATGCGGTCTCCTACAATGAGCAGTTCTTC. Translated, it gives CASSGLVDAVSYNEQFF. The rearrangement joins TRBV19 to TRBJ2-1; 7 bases line up with TRBD2. The germline V gene has CDR1 LNHDA and CDR2 SQIVND (reference sequence). CDR3 length: 17 residues. V was pared by 5 bases and J by 0 bases, with 10 bases of the junction left unmatched.

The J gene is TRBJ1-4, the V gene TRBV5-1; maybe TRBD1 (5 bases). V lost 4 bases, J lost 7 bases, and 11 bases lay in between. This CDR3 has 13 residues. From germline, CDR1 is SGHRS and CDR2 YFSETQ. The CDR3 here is CASSPETAEKLFF. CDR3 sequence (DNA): TGCGCCAGCAGCCCGGAGACAGCTGAAAAACTGTTTTTT.

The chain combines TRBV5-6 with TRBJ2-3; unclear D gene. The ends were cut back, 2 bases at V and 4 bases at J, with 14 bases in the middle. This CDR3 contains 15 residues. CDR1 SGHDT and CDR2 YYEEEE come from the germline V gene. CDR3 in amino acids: CASSFRFSGADTQYF. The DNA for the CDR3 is TGTGCCAGCAGCTTTAGATTCTCTGGTGCAGATACGCAGTATTTT. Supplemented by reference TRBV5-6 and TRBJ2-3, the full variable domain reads DAGVTQSPTHLIKTRGQQVTLRCSPKSGHDTVSWYQQALGQGPQFIFQYYEEEERQRGNFPDRFSGHQFPNYSSELNVNALLLGDSALYLCASSFRFSGADTQYFGPGTRLTVL.

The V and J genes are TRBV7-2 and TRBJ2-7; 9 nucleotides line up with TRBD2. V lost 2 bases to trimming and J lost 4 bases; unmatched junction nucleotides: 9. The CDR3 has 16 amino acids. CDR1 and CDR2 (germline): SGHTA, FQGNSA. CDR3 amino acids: CASSLWERGAGYEQYF. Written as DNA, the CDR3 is TGTGCCAGCAGCTTATGGGAGCGGGGGGCCGGTTACGAGCAGTACTTC.

DNA of the CDR3: TGTGCCAGCAGCTCAATAGGGACTCTCCCCACTGAAGCTTTCTTT. This translates into CASSSIGTLPTEAFF. The chain recombines TRBV7-3 with TRBJ1-1; tentatively, D is TRBD1 (5 bases). Germline V gene data show CDR1 as SGHTA and CDR2 as FQGTGA. This CDR3 region has 15 residues. Trimming stripped 4 bases from V and 4 bases from J, with 16 bases between.

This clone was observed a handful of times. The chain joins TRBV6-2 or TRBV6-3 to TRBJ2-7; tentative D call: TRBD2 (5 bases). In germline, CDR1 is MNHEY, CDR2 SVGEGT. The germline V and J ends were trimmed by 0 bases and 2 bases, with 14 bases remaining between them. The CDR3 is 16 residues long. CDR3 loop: CASSYSPERITYEQYF. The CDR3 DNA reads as TGTGCCAGCAGTTACTCTCCCGAGCGGATAACCTACGAGCAGTACTTC.

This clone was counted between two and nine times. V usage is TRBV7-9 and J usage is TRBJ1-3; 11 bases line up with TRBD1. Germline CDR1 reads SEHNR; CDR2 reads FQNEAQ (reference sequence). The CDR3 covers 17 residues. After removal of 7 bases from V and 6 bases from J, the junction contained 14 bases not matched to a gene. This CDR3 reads CASTQDRGLWASNTIYF. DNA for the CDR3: TGTGCCAGCACCCAGGACAGGGGGCTTTGGGCCTCAAACACCATATATTTT.

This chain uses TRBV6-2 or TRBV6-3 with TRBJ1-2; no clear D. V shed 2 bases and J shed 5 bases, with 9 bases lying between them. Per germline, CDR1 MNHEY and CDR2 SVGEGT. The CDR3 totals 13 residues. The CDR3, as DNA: TGTGCCAGCAGTTACGTCGCGAATTATGGCTACACCTTC. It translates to CASSYVANYGYTF.

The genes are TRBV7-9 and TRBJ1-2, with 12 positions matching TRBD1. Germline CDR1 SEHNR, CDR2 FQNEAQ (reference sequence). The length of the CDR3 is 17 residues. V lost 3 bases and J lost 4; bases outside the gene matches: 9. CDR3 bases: TGTGCCAGCAGCTTCGGGGACAGGGGGCGTCTAGGCTATGGCTACACCTTC. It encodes CASSFGDRGRLGYGYTF.

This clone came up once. CDR3 nucleotide sequence: TGTGCCAGCAGCTTCGACGGGGACACTGAAGCTTTCTTT. Amino acids: CASSFDGDTEAFF. This chain links TRBV7-3 with TRBJ1-1; unclear D gene. This CDR3 comprises 13 residues. Trimming took 3 bases from V and 3 from J, leaving 8 bases between them. The V gene's germline CDR1 is SGHTA and CDR2 FQGTGA.

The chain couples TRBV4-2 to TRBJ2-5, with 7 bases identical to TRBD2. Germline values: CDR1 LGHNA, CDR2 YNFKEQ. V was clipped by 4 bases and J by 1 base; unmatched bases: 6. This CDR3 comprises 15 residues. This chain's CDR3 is CASSPSGGAQETQYF. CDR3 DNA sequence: TGTGCCAGCAGCCCATCGGGGGGAGCCCAAGAGACCCAGTACTTC.

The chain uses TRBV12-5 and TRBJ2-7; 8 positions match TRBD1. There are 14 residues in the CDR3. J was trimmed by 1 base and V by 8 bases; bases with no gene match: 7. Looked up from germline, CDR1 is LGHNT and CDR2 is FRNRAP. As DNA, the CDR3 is TGTGCTAGTACCCGGGACAGGCCGTCCTACGAGCAGTACTTC. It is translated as CASTRDRPSYEQYF.

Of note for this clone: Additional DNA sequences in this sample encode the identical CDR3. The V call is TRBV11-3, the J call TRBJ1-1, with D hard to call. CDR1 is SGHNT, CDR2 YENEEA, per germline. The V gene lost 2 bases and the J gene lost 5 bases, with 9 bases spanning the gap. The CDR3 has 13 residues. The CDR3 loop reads CASSLLRGTEAFF. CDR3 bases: TGTGCCAGCAGCTTACTCCGAGGAACTGAAGCTTTCTTT.

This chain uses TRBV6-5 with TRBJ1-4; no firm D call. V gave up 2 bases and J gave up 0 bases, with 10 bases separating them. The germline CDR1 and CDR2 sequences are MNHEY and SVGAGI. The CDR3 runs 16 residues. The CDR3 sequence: CASSYRTGTTNEKLFF. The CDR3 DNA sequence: TGTGCCAGCAGTTACCGGACGGGGACAACTAATGAAAAACTGTTTTTT.

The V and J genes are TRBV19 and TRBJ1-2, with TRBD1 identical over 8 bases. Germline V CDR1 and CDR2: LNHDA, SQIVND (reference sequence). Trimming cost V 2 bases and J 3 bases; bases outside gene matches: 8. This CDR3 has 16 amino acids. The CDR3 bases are TGTGCCAGTAGTATACCCGGACAGGGAAGAGACTATGGCTACACCTTC. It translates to CASSIPGQGRDYGYTF.

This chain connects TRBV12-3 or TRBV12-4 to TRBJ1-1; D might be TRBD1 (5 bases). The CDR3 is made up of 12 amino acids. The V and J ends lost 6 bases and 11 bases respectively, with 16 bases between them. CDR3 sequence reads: CASRNLQGRAFF. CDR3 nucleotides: TGTGCCAGCAGGAACCTTCAGGGCAGGGCTTTCTTT.

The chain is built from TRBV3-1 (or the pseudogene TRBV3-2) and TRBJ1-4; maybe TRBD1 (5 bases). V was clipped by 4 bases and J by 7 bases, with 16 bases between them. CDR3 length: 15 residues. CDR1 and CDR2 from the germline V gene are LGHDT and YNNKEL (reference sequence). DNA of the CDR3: TGTGCCAGCAGCCCCCGGAGACAGATGAGTGAAAAACTGTTTTTT. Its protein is CASSPRRQMSEKLFF.

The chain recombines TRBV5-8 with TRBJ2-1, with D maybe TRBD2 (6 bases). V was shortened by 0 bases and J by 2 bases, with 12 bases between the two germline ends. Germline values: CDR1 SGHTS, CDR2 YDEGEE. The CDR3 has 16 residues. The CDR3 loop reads CASSLAISGPYNEQFF. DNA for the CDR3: TGTGCCAGCAGCTTGGCGATTAGCGGCCCCTACAATGAGCAGTTCTTC.